The 9 T cell receptor beta chains below all came from one sample that was sequenced in a study of blood T cells in healthy people across ages. Primed by a sample-barcoded 5' primer and a J-beta primer mix, a second PCR proceeded for roughly 6 to 12 cycles. TCRdb re-analysed the 5' RACE reads in MiXCR, keeping a single row per CDR3 protein. The table lists 650,000 or so distinct CDR3 sequences, over 40% of them singletons, with approximately 13% in the top ten. Sequencing was carried out using blood. Receptors were obtained from an elderly woman in good health.

The chain couples TRBV3-1 to TRBJ2-5; 9 nucleotides match TRBD1. This CDR3 contains 14 residues. Germline CDR1 and CDR2: LGHDT and YNNKEL (reference sequence). Losses at the gene ends were 6 bases for V and 5 bases for J; bases not matched to a gene: 7. CDR3 sequence: CASSSTGGGETQYF. CDR3 DNA: TGTGCCAGCAGTTCGACAGGGGGAGGGGAGACCCAGTACTTC.

This chain uses TRBV9 with TRBJ1-2; D perhaps matches TRBD1 (5 bases). The CDR3 totals 17 residues. V was trimmed by 5 bases and J by 5 bases, leaving 25 bases between them. CDR1 and CDR2 (germline): SGDLS, YYNGEE. The CDR3 reads CASRPHPPRDLGYGYTF. The DNA of the CDR3 is TGTGCCAGCAGACCCCATCCTCCCAGGGACTTGGGGTATGGCTACACCTTC. Combining the CDR3 with reference TRBV9 and TRBJ1-2 gives the whole variable domain DSGVTQTPKHLITATGQRVTLRCSPRSGDLSVYWYQQSLDQGLQFLIQYYNGEERAKGNILERFSAQQFPDLHSELNLSSLELGDSALYFCASRPHPPRDLGYGYTFGSGTRLTVV.

Concerning this clonotype: Being one base from a much bigger clone, this may be a read error. V is TRBV5-1 and J is TRBJ2-5; 7 bases line up with TRBD1. With V trimmed by 4 bases and J by 11 bases, 11 bases remained unmatched. CDR3 length: 13 amino acids. Per germline, CDR1 SGHRS and CDR2 YFSETQ. This chain's CDR3 is CASSLGQEDEQYF. DNA for the CDR3: TGCGCCAGCAGCCTAGGACAGGAGGATGAGCAGTACTTC.

The gene calls are TRBV20-1 and TRBJ2-7; possibly TRBD2 for D (5 bases). The CDR3 loop spans 14 amino acids. The germline CDR1 and CDR2 sequences are DFQATT and SNEGSKA (reference sequence). V was trimmed by 3 bases and J by 1 base, leaving 13 bases between them. CDR3 sequence reads: CSASSPGRSYEQYF. The DNA of the CDR3 is TGCAGTGCTAGCTCGCCGGGAAGGTCCTACGAGCAGTACTTC.

This sequence joins TRBV2 and TRBJ2-4; D may be TRBD2 (5 bases). V dropped 6 bases and J dropped 13 bases, with 22 bases sitting between them. CDR1 SNHLY and CDR2 FYNNEI come from the germline V gene. CDR3 size: 14 residues. As DNA, the CDR3 is TGTGCCAGCAGCAGGACTGGCGGTCCATGGGAGCAGTACTTC. It translates to CASSRTGGPWEQYF.

This clonotype appeared a few times. V is TRBV20-1 and J is TRBJ1-1; D is unresolved. Trimming removed 2 bases at V and 7 bases at J, with 14 bases between. CDR3 length equals 13 residues. In germline, CDR1 is DFQATT, CDR2 SNEGSKA (reference sequence). The CDR3 here is CSARPGQAFEAFF. Here the CDR3 DNA reads TGCAGTGCTAGACCCGGGCAGGCGTTTGAAGCTTTCTTT.

The chain uses TRBV20-1 and TRBJ1-5; D is unclear. Germline CDR1 and CDR2: DFQATT and SNEGSKA (reference sequence). V was shortened by 3 bases and J by 0 bases, with 9 bases between the two germline ends. There are 14 residues in the CDR3. The CDR3 sequence: CSASTATSNQPQHF. The CDR3, as DNA: TGCAGTGCTAGTACAGCAACTAGCAATCAGCCCCAGCATTTT.

This clonotype has just a few counts. The chain employs TRBV3-1 and TRBJ1-1; D is possibly TRBD1 (5 bases). Trimming shortened V by 4 bases and J by 0 bases, and 15 bases separated the two germline ends. The CDR3 sequence is 16 residues long. Germline V lookup: CDR1 LGHDT, CDR2 YNNKEL (reference sequence). The CDR3 reads CASSLGDLLMNTEAFF. In DNA form, the CDR3 reads TGTGCCAGCAGCCTCGGGGACCTTCTTATGAACACTGAAGCTTTCTTT.

The table lists this clonotype with a few counts. This chain connects TRBV5-1 to TRBJ2-5, with D perhaps matching TRBD2 (5 bases). Germline CDR1 SGHRS, CDR2 YFSETQ. V shed 4 bases and J shed 2 bases, with 12 bases lying between them. The CDR3 length is 14 residues. DNA for the CDR3: TGCGCCAGCAGCAGAGGGTCCAATCAAGAGACCCAGTACTTC. Translated, it gives CASSRGSNQETQYF.